This T cell receptor (beta chain) appears in the sequencing data of a study of blood T cell repertoires in COVID-19. Background on the study: There were acute and convalescent COVID-19 samples, and they came from the United States, Italy and Spain. T cells, B-cell-depleted T cells, or PBMCs provided the cDNA or gDNA that served as material.

In the original workflow: The assay estimated nucleated cells by amplifying reference gene primers. Assay used: immunoSEQ multiplex PCR; TCRdb lists only in-frame clones, some missing. V, J and clone size reflect that table, while D and trimming were determined from the DNA. The table has 310,000 or so clones, around 83% seen once; the top ten hold 0.95% to 1.5%. V shed 5 bases, J shed 7 bases, and the junction held 12 bases outside the gene matches. The germline V gene has CDR1 KGHSH and CDR2 LQKENI. The CDR3 spans 15 residues. The chain combines TRBV18 with TRBJ1-2; 8 nucleotides agree with TRBD1. The clonotype was recovered from a woman between 45 and 60 years old with acute or convalescent COVID-19. The sample was peripheral blood. The CDR3 is CASSTNGQGGSGYTF. The CDR3 DNA sequence: TGTGCCAGCTCAACAAATGGACAGGGTGGTAGTGGCTACACCTTC.